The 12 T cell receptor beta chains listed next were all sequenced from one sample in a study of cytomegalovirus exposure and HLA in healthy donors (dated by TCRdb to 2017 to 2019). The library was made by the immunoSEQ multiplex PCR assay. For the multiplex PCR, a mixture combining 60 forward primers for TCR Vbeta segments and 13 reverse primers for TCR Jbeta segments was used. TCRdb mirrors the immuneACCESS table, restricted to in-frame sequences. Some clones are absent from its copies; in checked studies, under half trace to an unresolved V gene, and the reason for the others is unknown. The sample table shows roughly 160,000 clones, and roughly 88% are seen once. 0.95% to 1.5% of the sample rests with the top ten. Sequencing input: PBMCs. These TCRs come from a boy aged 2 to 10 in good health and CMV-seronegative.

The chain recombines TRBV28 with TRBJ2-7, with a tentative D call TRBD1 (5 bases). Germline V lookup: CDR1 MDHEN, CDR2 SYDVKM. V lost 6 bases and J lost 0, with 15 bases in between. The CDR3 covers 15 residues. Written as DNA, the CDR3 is TGTGCCAGCAGGGGGCCCGATGATTCCTCCTACGAGCAGTACGTC. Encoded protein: CASRGPDDSSYEQYV.

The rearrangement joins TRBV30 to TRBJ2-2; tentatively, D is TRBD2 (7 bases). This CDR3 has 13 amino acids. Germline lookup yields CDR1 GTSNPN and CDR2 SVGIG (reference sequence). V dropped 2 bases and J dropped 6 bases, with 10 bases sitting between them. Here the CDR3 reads CAWSNGGPGELFF. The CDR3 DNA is TGTGCCTGGAGTAACGGGGGGCCCGGGGAGCTGTTTTTT.

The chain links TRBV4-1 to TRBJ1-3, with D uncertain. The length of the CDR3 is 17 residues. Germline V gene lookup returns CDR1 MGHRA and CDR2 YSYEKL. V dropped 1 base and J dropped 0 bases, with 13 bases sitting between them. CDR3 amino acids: CASSQVVSPGSGNTIYF. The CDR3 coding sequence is TGCGCCAGCAGCCAAGTGGTGTCGCCGGGCTCTGGAAACACCATATATTTT.

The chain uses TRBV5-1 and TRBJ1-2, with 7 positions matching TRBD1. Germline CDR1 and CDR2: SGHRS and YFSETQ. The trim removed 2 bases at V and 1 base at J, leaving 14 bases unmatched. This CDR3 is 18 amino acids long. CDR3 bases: TGCGCCAGCAGCTTAGCCCGGGACAGACCGGCCAGTAACTATGGCTACACCTTC. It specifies CASSLARDRPASNYGYTF.

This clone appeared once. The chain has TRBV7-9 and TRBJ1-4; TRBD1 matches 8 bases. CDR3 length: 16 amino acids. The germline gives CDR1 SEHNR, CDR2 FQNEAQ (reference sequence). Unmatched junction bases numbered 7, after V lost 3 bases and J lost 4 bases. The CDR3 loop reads CASSFGQGYGNEKLFF. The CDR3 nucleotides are TGTGCCAGCAGCTTCGGACAGGGATATGGTAATGAAAAACTGTTTTTT.

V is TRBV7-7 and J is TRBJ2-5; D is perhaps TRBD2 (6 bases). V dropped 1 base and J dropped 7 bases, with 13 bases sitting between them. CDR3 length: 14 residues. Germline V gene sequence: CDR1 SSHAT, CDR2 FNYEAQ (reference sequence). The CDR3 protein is CASSLGDGRGTQYF. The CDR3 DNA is TGTGCCAGCAGCTTAGGGGACGGGCGGGGGACCCAGTACTTC.

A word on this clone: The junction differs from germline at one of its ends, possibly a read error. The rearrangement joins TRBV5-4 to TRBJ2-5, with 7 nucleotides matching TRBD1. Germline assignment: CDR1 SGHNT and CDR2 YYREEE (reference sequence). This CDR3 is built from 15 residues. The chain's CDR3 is CASSFYRGFDETQHF. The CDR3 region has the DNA TGTGCCAGCAGCTTTTACAGGGGATTTGACGAGACCCAGCACTTC.

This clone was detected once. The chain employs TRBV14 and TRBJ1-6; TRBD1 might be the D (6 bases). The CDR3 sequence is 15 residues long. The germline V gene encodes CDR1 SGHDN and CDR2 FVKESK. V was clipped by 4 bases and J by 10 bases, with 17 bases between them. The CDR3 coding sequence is TGTGCCAGCAGCCCCCGGACACAGGGTTACTCACCCCTCCACTTT. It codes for CASSPRTQGYSPLHF. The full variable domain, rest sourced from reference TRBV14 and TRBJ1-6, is EAGVTQFPSHSVIEKGQTVTLRCDPISGHDNLYWYRRVMGKEIKFLLHFVKESKQDESGMPNNRFLAERTGGTYSTLKVQPAELEDSGVYFCASSPRTQGYSPLHFGNGTRLTVT.

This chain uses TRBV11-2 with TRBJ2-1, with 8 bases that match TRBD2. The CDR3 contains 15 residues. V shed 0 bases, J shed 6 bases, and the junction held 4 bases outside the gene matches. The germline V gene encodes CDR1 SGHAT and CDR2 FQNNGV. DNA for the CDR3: TGTGCCAGCAGCTTAGACCGACTAGCGAGCAATGAGCAGTTCTTC. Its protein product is CASSLDRLASNEQFF.

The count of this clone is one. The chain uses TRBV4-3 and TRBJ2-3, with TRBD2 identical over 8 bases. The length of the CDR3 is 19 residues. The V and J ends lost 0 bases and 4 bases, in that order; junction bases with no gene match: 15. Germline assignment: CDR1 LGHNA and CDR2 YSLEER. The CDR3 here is CASSQDVGRSSGRPDTQYF. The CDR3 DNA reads TGCGCCAGCAGCCAAGATGTAGGTCGGTCTAGCGGGCGTCCAGATACGCAGTATTTT.

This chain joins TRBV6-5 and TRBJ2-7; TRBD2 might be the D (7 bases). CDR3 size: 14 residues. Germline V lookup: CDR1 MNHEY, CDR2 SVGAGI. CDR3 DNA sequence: TGTGCCAGCAGGATGAAACCGGGACACGGATCGGGAGGAGTC. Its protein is CASRMKPGHGSGGV.

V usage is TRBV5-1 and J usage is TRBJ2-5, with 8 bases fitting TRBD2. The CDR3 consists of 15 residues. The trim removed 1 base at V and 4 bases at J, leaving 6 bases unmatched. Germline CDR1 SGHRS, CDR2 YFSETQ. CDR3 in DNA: TGCGCCAGCAGCTTGAGCGGGAGTGGTGCAGAGACCCAGTACTTC. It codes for CASSLSGSGAETQYF.